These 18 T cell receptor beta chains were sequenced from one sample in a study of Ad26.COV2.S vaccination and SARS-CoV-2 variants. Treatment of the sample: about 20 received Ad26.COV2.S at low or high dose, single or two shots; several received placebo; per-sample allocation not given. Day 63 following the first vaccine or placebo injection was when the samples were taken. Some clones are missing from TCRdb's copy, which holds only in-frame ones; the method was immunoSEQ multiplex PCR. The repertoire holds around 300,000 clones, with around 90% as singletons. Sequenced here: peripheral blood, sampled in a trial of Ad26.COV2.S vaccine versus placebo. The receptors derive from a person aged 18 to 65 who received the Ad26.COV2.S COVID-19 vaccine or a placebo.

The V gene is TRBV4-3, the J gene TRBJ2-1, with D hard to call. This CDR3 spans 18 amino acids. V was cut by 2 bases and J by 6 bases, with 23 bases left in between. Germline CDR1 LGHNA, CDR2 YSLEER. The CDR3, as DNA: TGCGCCAGCAGCCAACACTACCGGGTCTCAGGAGTCCCCAATGAGCAGTTCTTC. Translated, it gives CASSQHYRVSGVPNEQFF.

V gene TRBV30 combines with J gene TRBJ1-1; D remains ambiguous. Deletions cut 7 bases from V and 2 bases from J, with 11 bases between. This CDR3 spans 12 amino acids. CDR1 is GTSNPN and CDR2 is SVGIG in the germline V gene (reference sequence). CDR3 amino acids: CAFRTANTEAFF. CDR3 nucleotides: TGTGCCTTTCGGACGGCCAACACTGAAGCTTTCTTT.

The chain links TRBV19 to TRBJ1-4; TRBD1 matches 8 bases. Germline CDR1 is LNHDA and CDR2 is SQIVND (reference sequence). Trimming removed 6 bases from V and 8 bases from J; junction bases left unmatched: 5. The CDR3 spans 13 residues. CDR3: CASRTGEKEKLFF. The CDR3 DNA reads TGTGCCAGTAGGACAGGGGAAAAAGAAAAACTGTTTTTT.

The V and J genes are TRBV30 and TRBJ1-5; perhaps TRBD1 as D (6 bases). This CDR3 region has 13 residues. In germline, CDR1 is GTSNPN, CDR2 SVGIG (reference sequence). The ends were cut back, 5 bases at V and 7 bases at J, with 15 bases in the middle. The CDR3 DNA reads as TGTGCCTGGGATTCGGGGGGGCGGCAGCCCCAGCATTTT. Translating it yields CAWDSGGRQPQHF.

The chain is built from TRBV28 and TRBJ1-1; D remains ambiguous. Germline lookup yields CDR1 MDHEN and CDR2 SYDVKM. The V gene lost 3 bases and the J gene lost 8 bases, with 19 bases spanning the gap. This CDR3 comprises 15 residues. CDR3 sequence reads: CASSLGSPVSQEAFF. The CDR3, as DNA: TGTGCCAGCAGTTTGGGTTCCCCCGTTTCACAAGAAGCTTTCTTT.

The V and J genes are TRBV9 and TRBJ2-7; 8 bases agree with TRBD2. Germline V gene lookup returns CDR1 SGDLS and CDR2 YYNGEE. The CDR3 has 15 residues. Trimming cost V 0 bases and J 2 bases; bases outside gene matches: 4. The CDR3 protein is CASSVGLANTYEQYF. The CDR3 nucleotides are TGTGCCAGCAGCGTAGGACTAGCGAATACCTACGAGCAGTACTTC.

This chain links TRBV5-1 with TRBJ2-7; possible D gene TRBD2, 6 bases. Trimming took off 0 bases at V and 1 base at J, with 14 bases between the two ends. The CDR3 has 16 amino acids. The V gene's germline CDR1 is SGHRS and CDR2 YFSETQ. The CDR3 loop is CASSLAWGEVSYEQYF. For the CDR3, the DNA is TGCGCCAGCAGCTTGGCCTGGGGGGAGGTTTCCTACGAGCAGTACTTC.

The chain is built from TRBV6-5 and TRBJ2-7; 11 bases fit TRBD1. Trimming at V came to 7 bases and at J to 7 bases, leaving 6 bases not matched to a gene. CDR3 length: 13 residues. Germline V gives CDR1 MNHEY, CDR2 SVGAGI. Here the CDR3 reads CASKGTGGREQYF. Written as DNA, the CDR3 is TGTGCCAGCAAAGGGACAGGGGGGCGGGAGCAGTACTTC.

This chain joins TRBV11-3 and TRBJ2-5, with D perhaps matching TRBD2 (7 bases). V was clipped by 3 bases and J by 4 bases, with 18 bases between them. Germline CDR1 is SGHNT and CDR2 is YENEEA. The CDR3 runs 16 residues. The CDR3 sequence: CASSLGTNREGETQYF. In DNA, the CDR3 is TGTGCCAGCAGCTTGGGTACAAACAGGGAGGGAGAGACCCAGTACTTC.

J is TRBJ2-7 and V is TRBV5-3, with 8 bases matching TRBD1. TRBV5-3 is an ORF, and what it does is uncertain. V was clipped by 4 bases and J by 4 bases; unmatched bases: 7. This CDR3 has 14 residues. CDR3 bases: TGTGCCAGAAGCCCGGACAGGGTGAGTTACGAGCAGTACTTC. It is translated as CARSPDRVSYEQYF.

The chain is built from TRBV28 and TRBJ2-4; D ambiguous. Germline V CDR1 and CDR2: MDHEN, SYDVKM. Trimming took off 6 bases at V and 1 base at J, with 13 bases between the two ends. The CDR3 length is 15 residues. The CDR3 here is CASRAPAGAKNIQYF. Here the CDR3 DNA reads TGTGCCAGCAGGGCCCCCGCCGGTGCCAAAAACATTCAGTACTTC.

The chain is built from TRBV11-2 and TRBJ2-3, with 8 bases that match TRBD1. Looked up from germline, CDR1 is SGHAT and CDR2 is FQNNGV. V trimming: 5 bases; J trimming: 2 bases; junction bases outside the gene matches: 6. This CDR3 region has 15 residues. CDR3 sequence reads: CASSPWTGTTDTQYF. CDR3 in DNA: TGTGCCAGCAGCCCTTGGACAGGGACCACAGATACGCAGTATTTT. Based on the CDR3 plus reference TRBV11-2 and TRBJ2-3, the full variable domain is EAGVAQSPRYKIIEKRQSVAFWCNPISGHATLYWYQQILGQGPKLLIQFQNNGVVDDSQLPKDRFSAERLKGVDSTLKIQPAKLEDSAVYLCASSPWTGTTDTQYFGPGTRLTVL.

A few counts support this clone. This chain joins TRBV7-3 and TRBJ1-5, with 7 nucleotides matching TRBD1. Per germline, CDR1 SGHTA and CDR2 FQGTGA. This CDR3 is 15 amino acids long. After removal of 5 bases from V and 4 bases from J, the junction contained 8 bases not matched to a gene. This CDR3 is CASSPTGVGNQPQHF. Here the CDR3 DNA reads TGTGCCAGCAGCCCTACAGGGGTAGGTAATCAGCCCCAGCATTTT. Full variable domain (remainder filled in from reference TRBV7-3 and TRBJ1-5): GAGVSQTPSNKVTEKGKYVELRCDPISGHTALYWYRQSLGQGPEFLIYFQGTGAADDSGLPNDRFFAVRPEGSVSTLKIQRTERGDSAVYLCASSPTGVGNQPQHFGDGTRLSIL.

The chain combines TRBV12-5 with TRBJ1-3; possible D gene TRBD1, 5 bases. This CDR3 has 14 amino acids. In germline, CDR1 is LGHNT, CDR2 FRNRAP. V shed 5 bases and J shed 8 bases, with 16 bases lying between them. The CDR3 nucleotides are TGTGCTAGTGGTCTACTGGGGCAGGGAGACACCATATATTTT. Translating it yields CASGLLGQGDTIYF.

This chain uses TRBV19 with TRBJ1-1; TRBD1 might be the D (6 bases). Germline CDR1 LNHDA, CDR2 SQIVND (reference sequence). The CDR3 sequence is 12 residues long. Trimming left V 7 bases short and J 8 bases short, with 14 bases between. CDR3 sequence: CASNLGAQEAFF. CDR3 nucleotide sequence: TGTGCCAGTAACTTGGGGGCGCAGGAAGCTTTCTTT.

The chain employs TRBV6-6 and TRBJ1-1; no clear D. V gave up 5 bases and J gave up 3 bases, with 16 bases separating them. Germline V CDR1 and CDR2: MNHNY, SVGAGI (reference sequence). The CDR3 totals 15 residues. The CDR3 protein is CASSRTLGLDTEAFF. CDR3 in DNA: TGTGCCAGCAGTAGAACACTAGGACTGGACACTGAAGCTTTCTTT.

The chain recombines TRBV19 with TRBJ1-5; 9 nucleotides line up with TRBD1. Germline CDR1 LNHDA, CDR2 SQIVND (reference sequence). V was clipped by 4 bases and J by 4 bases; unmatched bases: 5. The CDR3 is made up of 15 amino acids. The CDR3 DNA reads TGTGCCAGTAGTACCCCGACAGGGGGAAATCAGCCCCAGCATTTT. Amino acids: CASSTPTGGNQPQHF.

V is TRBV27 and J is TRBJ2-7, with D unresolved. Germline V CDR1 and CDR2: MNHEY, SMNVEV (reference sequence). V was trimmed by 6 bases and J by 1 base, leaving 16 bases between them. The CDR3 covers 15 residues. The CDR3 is CASSPFSAVSYEQYF. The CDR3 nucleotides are TGTGCCAGCAGCCCCTTTTCTGCGGTGTCCTACGAGCAGTACTTC.